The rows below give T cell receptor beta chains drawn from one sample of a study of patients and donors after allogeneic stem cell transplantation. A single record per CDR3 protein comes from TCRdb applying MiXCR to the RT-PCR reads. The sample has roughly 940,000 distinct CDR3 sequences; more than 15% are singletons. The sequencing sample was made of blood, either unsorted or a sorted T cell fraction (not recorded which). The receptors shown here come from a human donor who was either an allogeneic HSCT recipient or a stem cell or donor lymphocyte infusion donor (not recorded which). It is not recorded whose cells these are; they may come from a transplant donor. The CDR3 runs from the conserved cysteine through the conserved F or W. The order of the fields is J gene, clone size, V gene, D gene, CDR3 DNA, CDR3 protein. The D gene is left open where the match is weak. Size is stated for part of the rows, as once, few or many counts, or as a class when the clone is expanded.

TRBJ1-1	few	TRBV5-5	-	TGTGCCAGCAGCTTTGGCAGGGGAAGGTCTGAAGCTTTCTTT	CASSFGRGRSEAFF
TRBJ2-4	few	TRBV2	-	TGTGCCAGCAGTGCGTCTAGCCCTCATATAGCCAAAAACATTCAGTACTTC	CASSASSPHIAKNIQYF
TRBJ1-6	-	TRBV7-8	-	TGTGCCAGCAGCCGGTCGGGATTTTATAATTCACCCCTCCACTTT	CASSRSGFYNSPLHF
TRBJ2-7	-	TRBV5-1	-	TGCGCCAGCACCCCGGGGGGCGGAAGATACGAGCAGTACTTC	CASTPGGGRYEQYF
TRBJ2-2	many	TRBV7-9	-	TGTGCCAGCAGCTTAACGGTCGCGAACACCGGGGAGCTGTTTTTT	CASSLTVANTGELFF
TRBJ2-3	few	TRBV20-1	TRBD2	TGCAGTGCTGACAGGGGAGGGGGTGGACTAGCGGGGTTCACAGATACGCAGTATTTT	CSADRGGGGLAGFTDTQYF
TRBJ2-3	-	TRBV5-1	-	TGCGCCAGCAGCTTGTCGTTCCTCCCCACAGATACGCAGTATTTT	CASSLSFLPTDTQYF
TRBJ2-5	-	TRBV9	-	TGTGCCAGCAGCGTAGGGGGGTACCAAGAGACCCAGTACTTC	CASSVGGYQETQYF
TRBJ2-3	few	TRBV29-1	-	TGCAGCGTCGCCACGATCCTCACAGATACGCAGTATTTT	CSVATILTDTQYF
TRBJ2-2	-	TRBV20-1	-	TGCAGTGCTAGAGGGACACCCGCGAACACCGGGGAGCTGTTTTTT	CSARGTPANTGELFF
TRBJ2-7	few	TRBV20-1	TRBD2	TGCAGTGCTAGGCCTAGCGGGAGTTCCGAGCAGTACTTC	CSARPSGSSEQYF
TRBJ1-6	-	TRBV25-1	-	TGTGCCAGCAGTGATCGGGGGGGTTCACCCCTCCACTTT	CASSDRGGSPLHF
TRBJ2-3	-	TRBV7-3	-	TGTGCCAGCAGCTCCCTGGGGGCGGGAGATACGCAGTATTTT	CASSSLGAGDTQYF
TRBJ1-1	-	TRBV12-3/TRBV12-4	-	TGTGCCAGCAGTGAACCTAAGTTGGGCACTGAAGCTTTCTTT	CASSEPKLGTEAFF
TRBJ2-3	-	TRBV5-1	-	TGCGCCAGCAGCTCCGTGGCTAGCACAGATACGCAGTATTTT	CASSSVASTDTQYF
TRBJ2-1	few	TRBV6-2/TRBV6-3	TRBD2	TGTGCCAGCAGTCCCGGGAGGGCCGTTTCTAATGAGCAGTTCTTC	CASSPGRAVSNEQFF
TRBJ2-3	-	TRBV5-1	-	TGCGCCAGCAGCTTTATCCCAGGGGTTGGAGATACGCAGTATTTT	CASSFIPGVGDTQYF
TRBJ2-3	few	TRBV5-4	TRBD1	TGTGCCAGCAGCGCCCAGACAGGGAATAGGGATACGCAGTATTTT	CASSAQTGNRDTQYF
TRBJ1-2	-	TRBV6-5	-	TGTGCCAGCAGTTACAACGGGAAAAGGGATGGCTACACCTTC	CASSYNGKRDGYTF
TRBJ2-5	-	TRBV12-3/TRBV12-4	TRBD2	TGTGCCAGCAGTTTAGTAAGGGGGAGACTAGCGGGAGGGGAAGAGACCCAGTACTTC	CASSLVRGRLAGGEETQYF
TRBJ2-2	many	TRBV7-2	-	TGTGCCAGCGGACCCACGTGGAACACCGGGGAGCTGTTTTTT	CASGPTWNTGELFF
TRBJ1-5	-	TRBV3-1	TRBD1	TGTGCCAGCAGCCGACAGGGGTGGCAGCCCCAGCATTTT	CASSRQGWQPQHF
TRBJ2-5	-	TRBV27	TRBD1	TGTGCCAGCAGTTTATCGACAGGGGATCCAATGGAGACCCAGTACTTC	CASSLSTGDPMETQYF
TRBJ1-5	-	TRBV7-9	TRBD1	TGTGCCAGCAGCTCGGACAGGGAGCAGCGGCGTCAGCCCCAGCATTTT	CASSSDREQRRQPQHF
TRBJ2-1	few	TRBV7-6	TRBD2	TGTGCCAGCAGCTTAAGGGCTAGCGGGGTCTACAATGAGCAGTTCTTC	CASSLRASGVYNEQFF
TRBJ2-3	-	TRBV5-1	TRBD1	TGCGCCAGCAGCTTGGGGAAACAGGGGGGACGGACAGATACGCAGTATTTT	CASSLGKQGGRTDTQYF
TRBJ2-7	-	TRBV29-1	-	TGCAGCGTTGAATCTCGTGTCAGTGGCTACGAGCAGTACTTC	CSVESRVSGYEQYF
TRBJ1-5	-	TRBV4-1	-	TGCGCCAGCAGCCAAGATGAGAGGGGACGGAATCAGCCCCAGCATTTT	CASSQDERGRNQPQHF
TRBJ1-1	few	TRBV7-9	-	TGTGCCAGCAGCTGGGACACTCAGAACACTGAAGCTTTCTTT	CASSWDTQNTEAFF
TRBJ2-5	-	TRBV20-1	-	TGCAGTGCTAGAGATAACAGCGCCGTGACCCAGTACTTC	CSARDNSAVTQYF
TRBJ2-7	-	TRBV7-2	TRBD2	TGTGCCAGCAGCCGAGGGGCGCGGGGGGAATCCTACGAGCAGTACTTC	CASSRGARGESYEQYF
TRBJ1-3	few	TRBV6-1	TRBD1	TGTGCCACAACCGGGACAGGGTTCTCTGGAAACACCATATATTTT	CATTGTGFSGNTIYF
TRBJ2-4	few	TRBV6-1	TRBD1	TGTGCCAGCAGTCTCACACAGGGGCGGGACATTCAGTACTTC	CASSLTQGRDIQYF
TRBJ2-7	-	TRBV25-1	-	TGTGCCAGCAGTGAATGGCCCTCCTACGAGCAGTACTTC	CASSEWPSYEQYF
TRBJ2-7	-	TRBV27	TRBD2	TGTGCCAGCAGCATGATGGGCGGACTAGCGGCGGGCGAGCAGTACTTC	CASSMMGGLAAGEQYF
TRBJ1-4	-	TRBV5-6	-	TGTGCCAGCAGCCAAGACAGACTTAATGAAAAACTGTTTTTT	CASSQDRLNEKLFF
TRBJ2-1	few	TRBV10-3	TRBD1	TGTGCCATCAAACTAGGACAGGGGGTCTACAATGAGCAGTTCTTC	CAIKLGQGVYNEQFF
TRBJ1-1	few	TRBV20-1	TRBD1	TGCAGTGCTAGAGATCGGCCAGGGGGGAAAGCTTTCTTT	CSARDRPGGKAFF
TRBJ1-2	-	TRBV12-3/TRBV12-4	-	TGTGCCAGCAGTTTAAAAGAGGGGAACTATGGCTACACCTTC	CASSLKEGNYGYTF
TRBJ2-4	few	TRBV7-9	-	TGTGCCAGCAGCCCCGACAGCCTCCTAGCCAAAAACATTCAGTACTTC	CASSPDSLLAKNIQYF
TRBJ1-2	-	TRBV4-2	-	TGTGCCAGCAGCCAAGTAGCCGGCACGGGGCAAAACGGCTACACCTTC	CASSQVAGTGQNGYTF
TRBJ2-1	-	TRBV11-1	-	TGTGCCAGCAGTTTCAACCGGGGGTCCAATGAGCAGTTCTTC	CASSFNRGSNEQFF
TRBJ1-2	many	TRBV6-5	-	TGTGCCAGCAGTTCCCCAGGGATCCTCGGTGGCTACACCTTC	CASSSPGILGGYTF
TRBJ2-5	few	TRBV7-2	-	TGTGCCAGCAGCTTACAGGGGGGTGGTCGGCAAGAGACCCAGTACTTC	CASSLQGGGRQETQYF
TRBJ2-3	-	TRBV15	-	TGTGCCACCAGCAGAGGGACTACCAGGTCGGCAGATACGCAGTATTTT	CATSRGTTRSADTQYF
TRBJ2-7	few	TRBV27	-	TGTGCCAGCAGTTTACTGGGGGCGCAATACGAGCAGTACTTC	CASSLLGAQYEQYF
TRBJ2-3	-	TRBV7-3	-	TGTGCCAGCAGCTTACGGCCTCCTAGCACAGATACGCAGTATTTT	CASSLRPPSTDTQYF
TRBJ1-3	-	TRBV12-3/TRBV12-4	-	TGTGCCAGCAGTTTGCGACAGCCGAGCTCTGGAAACACCATATATTTT	CASSLRQPSSGNTIYF
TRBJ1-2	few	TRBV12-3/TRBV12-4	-	TGTGCCAGCAGTTTAGGGGGGGGGGTGGATGGCTACACCTTC	CASSLGGGVDGYTF
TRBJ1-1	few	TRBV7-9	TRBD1	TGTGCCAGCAGCCCCTCCGGGACAGGGGGCTCGGACACTGAAGCTTTCTTT	CASSPSGTGGSDTEAFF
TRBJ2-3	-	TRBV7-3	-	TGTGCCAGCAGCTTGGGTCAGAGCCCAGATACGCAGTATTTT	CASSLGQSPDTQYF
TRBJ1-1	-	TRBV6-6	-	TGTGCGGGGAGGGTAGGGACTGAAGCTTTCTTT	CAGRVGTEAFF
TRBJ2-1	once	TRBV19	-	TGTGCCAGTAGTCGCCGGGACTCCGGGGATGAGCAGTTCTTC	CASSRRDSGDEQFF
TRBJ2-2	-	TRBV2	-	TGTGCCAGTCGTGGGGTCGGCGGGGAGCTGTTTTTT	CASRGVGGELFF
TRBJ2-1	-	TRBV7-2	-	TGTGCCAGCGGACACGGAGAGCAGTTCTTC	CASGHGEQFF
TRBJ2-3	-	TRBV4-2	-	TGTGCCAGCAGCCAATCCCCGACTAGGGAGTGGGCAGATACGCAGTATTTT	CASSQSPTREWADTQYF
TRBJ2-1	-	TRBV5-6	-	TGTGCCAGCAGCTTGGTAAACAGGGTTGCCAATGAGCAGTTCTTC	CASSLVNRVANEQFF
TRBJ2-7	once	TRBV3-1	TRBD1	TGTGCCAGCAGCCCAGACTGGGACAGCCCAACTCCCTACGAGCAGTACTTC	CASSPDWDSPTPYEQYF
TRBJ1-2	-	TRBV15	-	TGTGCCACCAGCAGAGATCGAGGAATGAATGGCTACACCTTC	CATSRDRGMNGYTF
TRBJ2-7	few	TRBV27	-	TGTGCCAGCAGTTTATCGCGGGGGACAGTAAGCTCCTACGAGCAGTACTTC	CASSLSRGTVSSYEQYF